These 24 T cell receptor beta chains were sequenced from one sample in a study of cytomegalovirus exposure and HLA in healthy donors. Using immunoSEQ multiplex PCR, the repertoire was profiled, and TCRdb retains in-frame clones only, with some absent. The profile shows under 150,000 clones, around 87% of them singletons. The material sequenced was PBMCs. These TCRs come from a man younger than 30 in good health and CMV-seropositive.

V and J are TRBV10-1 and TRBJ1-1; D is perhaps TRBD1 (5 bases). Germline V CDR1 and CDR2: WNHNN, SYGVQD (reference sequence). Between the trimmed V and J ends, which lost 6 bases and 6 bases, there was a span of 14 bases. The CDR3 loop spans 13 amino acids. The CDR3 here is CASRDKPRAEAFF. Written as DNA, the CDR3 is TGCGCCAGCAGGGACAAGCCCCGGGCTGAAGCTTTCTTT.

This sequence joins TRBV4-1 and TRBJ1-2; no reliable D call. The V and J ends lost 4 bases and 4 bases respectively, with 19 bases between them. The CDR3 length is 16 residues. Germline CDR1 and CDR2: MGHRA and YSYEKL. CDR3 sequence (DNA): TGCGCCAGCAGCCCCTATCTCGGTAGCCTGGTCTATGGCTACACCTTC. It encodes CASSPYLGSLVYGYTF.

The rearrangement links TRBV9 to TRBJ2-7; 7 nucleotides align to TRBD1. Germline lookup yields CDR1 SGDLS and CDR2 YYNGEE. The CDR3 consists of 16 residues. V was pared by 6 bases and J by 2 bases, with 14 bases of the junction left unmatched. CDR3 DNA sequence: TGTGCCAGCACCAATCTTTCGACAGGGTCACCCTACGAGCAGTACTTC. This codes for CASTNLSTGSPYEQYF.

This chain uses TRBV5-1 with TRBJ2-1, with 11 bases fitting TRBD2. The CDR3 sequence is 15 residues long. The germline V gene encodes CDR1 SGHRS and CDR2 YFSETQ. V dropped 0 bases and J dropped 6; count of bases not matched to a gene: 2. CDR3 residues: CASSLGTSGSNEQFF. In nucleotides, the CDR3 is TGCGCCAGCAGCTTGGGGACTAGCGGGTCCAATGAGCAGTTCTTC. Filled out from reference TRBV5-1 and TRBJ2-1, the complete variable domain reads KAGVTQTPRYLIKTRGQQVTLSCSPISGHRSVSWYQQTPGQGLQFLFEYFSETQRNKGNFPGRFSGRQFSNSRSEMNVSTLELGDSALYLCASSLGTSGSNEQFFGPGTRLTVL.

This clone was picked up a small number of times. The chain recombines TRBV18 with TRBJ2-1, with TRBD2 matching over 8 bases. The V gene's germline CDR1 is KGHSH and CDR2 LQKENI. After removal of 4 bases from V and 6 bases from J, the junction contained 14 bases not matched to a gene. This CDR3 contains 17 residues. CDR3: CASSHRSAAGGSNEQFF. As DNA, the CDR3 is TGTGCCAGCTCACACCGGAGTGCGGCGGGAGGTAGCAATGAGCAGTTCTTC.

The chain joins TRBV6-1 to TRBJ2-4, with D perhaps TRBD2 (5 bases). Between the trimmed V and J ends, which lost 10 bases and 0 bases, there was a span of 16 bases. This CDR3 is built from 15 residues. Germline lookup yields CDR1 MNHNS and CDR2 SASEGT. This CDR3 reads CATYPGGLAKNIQYF. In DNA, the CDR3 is TGTGCCACCTATCCGGGCGGACTAGCCAAAAACATTCAGTACTTC.

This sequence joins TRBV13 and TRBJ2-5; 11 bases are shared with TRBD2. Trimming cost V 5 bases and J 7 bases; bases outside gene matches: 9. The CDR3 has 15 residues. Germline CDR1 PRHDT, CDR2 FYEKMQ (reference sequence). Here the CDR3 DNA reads TGTGCCAGCAGCCTGCCCGGGACTAGCGGCGGGACCCAGTACTTC. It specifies CASSLPGTSGGTQYF.

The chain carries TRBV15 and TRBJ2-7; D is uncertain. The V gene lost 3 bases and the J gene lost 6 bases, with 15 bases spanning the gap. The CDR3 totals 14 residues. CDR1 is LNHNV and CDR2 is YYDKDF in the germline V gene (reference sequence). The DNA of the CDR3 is TGTGCCACCAGCAGGAGAGCGACCAGCTTCGAGCAGTACTTC. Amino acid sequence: CATSRRATSFEQYF.

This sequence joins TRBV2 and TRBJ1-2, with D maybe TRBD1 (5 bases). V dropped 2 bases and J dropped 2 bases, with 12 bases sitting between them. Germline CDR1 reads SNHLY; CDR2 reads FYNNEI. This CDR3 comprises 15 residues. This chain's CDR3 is CASSELPGQNYGYTF. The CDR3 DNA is TGTGCCAGCAGTGAATTACCAGGACAAAACTATGGCTACACCTTC. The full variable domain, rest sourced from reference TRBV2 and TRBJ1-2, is EPEVTQTPSHQVTQMGQEVILRCVPISNHLYFYWYRQILGQKVEFLVSFYNNEISEKSEIFDDQFSVERPDGSNFTLKIRSTKLEDSAMYFCASSELPGQNYGYTFGSGTRLTVV.

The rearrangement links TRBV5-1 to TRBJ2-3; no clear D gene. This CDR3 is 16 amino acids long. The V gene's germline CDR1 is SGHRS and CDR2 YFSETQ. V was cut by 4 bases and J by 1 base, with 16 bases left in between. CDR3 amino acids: CASSTGSLSGTDTQYF. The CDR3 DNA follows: TGCGCCAGCAGCACCGGTTCGCTTTCTGGCACAGATACGCAGTATTTT.

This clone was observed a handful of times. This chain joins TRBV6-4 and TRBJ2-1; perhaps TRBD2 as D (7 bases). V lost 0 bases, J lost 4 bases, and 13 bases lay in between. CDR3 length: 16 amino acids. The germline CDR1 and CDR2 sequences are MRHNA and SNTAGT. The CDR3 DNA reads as TGTGCCAGCAGTGACTCTCCGGGGGGCCCGTACAATGAGCAGTTCTTC. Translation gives CASSDSPGGPYNEQFF.

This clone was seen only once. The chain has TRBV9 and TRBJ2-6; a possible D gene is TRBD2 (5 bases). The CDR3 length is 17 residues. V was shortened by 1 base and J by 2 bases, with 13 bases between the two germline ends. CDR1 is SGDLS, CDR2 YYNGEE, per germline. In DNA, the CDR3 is TGTGCCAGCAGCGTAAGGGTGGAGGCTGCTGGGGCCAACGTCCTGACTTTC. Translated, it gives CASSVRVEAAGANVLTF.

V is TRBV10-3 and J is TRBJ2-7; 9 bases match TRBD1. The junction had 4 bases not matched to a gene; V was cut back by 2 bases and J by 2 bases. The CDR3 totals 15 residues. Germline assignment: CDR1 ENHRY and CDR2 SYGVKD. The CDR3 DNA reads TGTGCCATCAGTGAGCCGGACAGGGGAGCCTACGAGCAGTACTTC. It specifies CAISEPDRGAYEQYF.

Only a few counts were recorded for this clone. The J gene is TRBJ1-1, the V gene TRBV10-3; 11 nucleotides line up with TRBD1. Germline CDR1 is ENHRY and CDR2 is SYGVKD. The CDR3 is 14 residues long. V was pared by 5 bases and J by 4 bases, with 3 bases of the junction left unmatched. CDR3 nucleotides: TGTGCCATCAGTCTGGGACAGGGGGGCACTGAAGCTTTCTTT. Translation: CAISLGQGGTEAFF.

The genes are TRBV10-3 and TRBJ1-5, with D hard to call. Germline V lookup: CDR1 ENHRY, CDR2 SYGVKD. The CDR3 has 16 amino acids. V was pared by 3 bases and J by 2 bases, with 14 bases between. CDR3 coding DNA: TGTGCCATCAGTGACCCGGCCTTTGGGCGCAATCAGCCCCAGCATTTT. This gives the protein CAISDPAFGRNQPQHF.

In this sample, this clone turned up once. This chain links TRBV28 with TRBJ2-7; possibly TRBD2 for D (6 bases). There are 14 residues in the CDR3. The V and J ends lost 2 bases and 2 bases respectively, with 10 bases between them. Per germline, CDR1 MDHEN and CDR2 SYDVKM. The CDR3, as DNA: TGTGCCAGCAGTTTAGGTACGGGGGCCTACGAGCAGTACTTC. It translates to CASSLGTGAYEQYF.

The CDR3 reads CASKQGLHNEQFF. Written as DNA, the CDR3 is TGTGCCAGCAAACAGGGACTACACAATGAGCAGTTCTTC. This chain uses TRBV6-1 with TRBJ2-1; TRBD2 might be the D (7 bases). V was clipped by 7 bases and J by 5 bases, with 12 bases between them. This CDR3 comprises 13 residues. The germline gives CDR1 MNHNS, CDR2 SASEGT.

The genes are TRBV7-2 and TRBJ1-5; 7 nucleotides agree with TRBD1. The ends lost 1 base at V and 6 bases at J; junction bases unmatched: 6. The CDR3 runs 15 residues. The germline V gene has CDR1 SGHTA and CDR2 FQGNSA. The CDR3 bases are TGTGCCAGCAGCTTAGTGCCAGGGGGTGTTCAGCCCCAGCATTTT. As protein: CASSLVPGGVQPQHF.

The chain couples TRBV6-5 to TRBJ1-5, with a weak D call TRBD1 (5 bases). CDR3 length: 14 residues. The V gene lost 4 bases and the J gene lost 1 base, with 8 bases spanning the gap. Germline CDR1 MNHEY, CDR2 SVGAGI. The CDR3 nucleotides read TGTGCCAGCAGTTCGCAGGGAAGCAATCAGCCCCAGCATTTT. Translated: CASSSQGSNQPQHF.

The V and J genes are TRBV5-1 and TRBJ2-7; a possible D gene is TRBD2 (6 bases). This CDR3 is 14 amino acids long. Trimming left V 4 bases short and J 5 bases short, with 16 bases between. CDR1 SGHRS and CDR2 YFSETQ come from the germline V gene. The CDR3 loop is CASSPGTEEDEQYF. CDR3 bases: TGCGCCAGCAGCCCCGGGACTGAGGAAGACGAGCAGTACTTC.

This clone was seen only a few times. CDR3 residues: CASSIGTVTYEQYF. The CDR3 DNA reads TGTGCCAGCTCGATTGGGACAGTTACCTACGAGCAGTACTTC. The rearrangement uses TRBV18 and TRBJ2-7, with TRBD1 identical over 7 bases. V was clipped by 6 bases and J by 2 bases; unmatched bases: 7. CDR3 length equals 14 residues. Germline V gene data show CDR1 as KGHSH and CDR2 as LQKENI.

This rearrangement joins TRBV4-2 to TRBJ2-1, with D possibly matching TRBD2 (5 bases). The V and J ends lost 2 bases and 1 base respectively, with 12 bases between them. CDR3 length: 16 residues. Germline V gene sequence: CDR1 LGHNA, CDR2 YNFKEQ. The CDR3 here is CASSQTRTGSYNEQFF. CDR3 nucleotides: TGTGCCAGCAGCCAAACCCGGACGGGATCCTACAATGAGCAGTTCTTC.

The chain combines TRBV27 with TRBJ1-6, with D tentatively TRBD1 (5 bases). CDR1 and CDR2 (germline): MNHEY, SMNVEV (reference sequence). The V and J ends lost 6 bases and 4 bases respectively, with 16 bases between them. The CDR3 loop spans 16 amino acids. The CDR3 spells CASRVGFGAYNSPLHF. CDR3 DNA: TGTGCCAGCAGGGTGGGGTTTGGGGCGTATAATTCACCCCTCCACTTT.

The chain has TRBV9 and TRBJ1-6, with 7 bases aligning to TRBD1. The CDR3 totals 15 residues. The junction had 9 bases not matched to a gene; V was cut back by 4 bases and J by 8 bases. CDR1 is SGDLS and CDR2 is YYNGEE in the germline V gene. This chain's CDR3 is CASSRQGAADSPLHF. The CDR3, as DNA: TGTGCCAGCAGCAGACAGGGCGCGGCGGATTCACCCCTCCACTTT.